This note documents a single T cell receptor beta chain sequence. Unmatched junction bases numbered 2, after V lost 3 bases and J lost 1 base. CDR1 SGHAT and CDR2 FQDESV come from the germline V gene (reference sequence). This CDR3 has 14 residues. Both 60 Vbeta primers and 13 Jbeta primers went into the PCR. Clones were read by immunoSEQ multiplex PCR, and TCRdb kept only the in-frame ones, dropping some. The sample table includes roughly 80,000 clones. This entry comes from a study of cytomegalovirus exposure and HLA in healthy donors. The rearrangement uses TRBV11-1 and TRBJ1-1; TRBD1 agrees at 7 bases. The TCR was taken from a man aged 50 to 60 in good health and CMV-seronegative. The material sequenced was PBMCs. Here the CDR3 DNA reads TGTGCCAGCAGCTTGGGGACAGCGAACACTGAAGCTTTCTTT. Encoded protein: CASSLGTANTEAFF.